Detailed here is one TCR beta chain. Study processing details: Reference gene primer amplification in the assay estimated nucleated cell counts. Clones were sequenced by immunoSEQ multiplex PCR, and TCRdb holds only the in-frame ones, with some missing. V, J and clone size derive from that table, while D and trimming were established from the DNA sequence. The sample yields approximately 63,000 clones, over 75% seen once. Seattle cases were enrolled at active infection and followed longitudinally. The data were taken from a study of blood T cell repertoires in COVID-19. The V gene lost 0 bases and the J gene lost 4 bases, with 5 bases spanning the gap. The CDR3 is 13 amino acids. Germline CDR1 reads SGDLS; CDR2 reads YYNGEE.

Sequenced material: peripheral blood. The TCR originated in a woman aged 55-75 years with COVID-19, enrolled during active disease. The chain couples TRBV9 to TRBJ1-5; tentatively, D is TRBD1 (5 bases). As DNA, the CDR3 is TGTGCCAGCAGCGTAGGACAGAATCAGCCCCAGCATTTT. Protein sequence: CASSVGQNQPQHF.